This TCR beta chain stems from a study of Ad26.COV2.S vaccination and SARS-CoV-2 variants. The study, taken as a whole, reports: It was reported that spike-specific CD8+ and CD4+ T cell responses were substantially broad after vaccination. Vaccinees displayed broader spike-specific TCR repertoires than placebo recipients.

CDR3 size: 15 residues. The germline V and J ends were trimmed by 2 bases and 4 bases, with 15 bases remaining between them. Germline values: CDR1 SGHKS, CDR2 YYEKEE (reference sequence). Sequencing used immunoSEQ multiplex PCR; TCRdb keeps in-frame clones, though not all of them. Here the sample spans fewer than 500,000 clones, around 90% being singletons. This clone appeared once. As yet, its antigen is unknown. Treatment here: around 19 received Ad26.COV2.S at low or high dose, single or two shots; about 5 received placebo; per-sample allocation not given. Sampling happened 63 days after the first vaccine or placebo injection. Cohort 1b enrolled adults aged 18-55 years in Boston. The study used a vaccine consisting of an Ad26 vector that expressed Wuhan-strain SARS-CoV-2 spike.

This receptor was identified in a person aged 18-65 years who received the Ad26.COV2.S COVID-19 vaccine or a placebo. The chain recombines TRBV5-5 with TRBJ2-5, with a possible D match to TRBD1 (5 bases). The source material was peripheral blood, sampled in a trial of Ad26.COV2.S vaccine versus placebo. The CDR3 region has the DNA TGTGCCAGCAGCTTAGGGGCCTCCCGGTCAGAGACCCAGTACTTC. It translates to CASSLGASRSETQYF.